This TCR beta chain was sequenced during a study of OX40 agonist ivuxolimab in advanced cancers. Study-wide context: Each patient was given ivuxolimab into a vein every 2 weeks, at 0.01 to 10 mg/kg. A mean age of roughly 66 years, range about 20 to 90, was recorded, and under 85% were male.

This clone was recorded only once. TCRdb keeps only in-frame clones here, not all; method: immunoSEQ multiplex PCR. Altogether fewer than 15,000 clones are present, 75% to 85% being singletons, with the ten largest covering 44%. This sample comprised CD4+ or CD8+ T cells sorted from blood, obtained in a trial of the OX40 agonist ivuxolimab. This clonotype originated in an adult with an advanced solid tumor such as melanoma, head and neck, liver or kidney cancer.

The CDR3 region is CASSLVDFYEQYF. CDR3 DNA sequence: TGTGCCAGCAGCTTGGTGGACTTCTACGAGCAGTACTTC. This chain links TRBV5-4 with TRBJ2-7; TRBD2 might be the D (5 bases). This CDR3 has 13 residues. Looked up from germline, CDR1 is SGHNT and CDR2 is YYREEE (reference sequence). V lost 0 bases, J lost 3 bases, and 7 bases lay in between.